These 18 T cell receptor beta chains were all obtained from the same sample, sequenced in a study of response to subunit inactivated influenza vaccine. TCRdb redid the calling of the RT-PCR reads with MiXCR, one entry per CDR3 protein. The data hold roughly 170,000 distinct CDR3 sequences, with nearly 9.5% observed a single time. The starting material was non-naive T cells sorted from PBMCs, obtained on the day of vaccination. The receptors here all came from a man aged 45-65 years who received an inactivated influenza vaccine.

The chain uses TRBV20-1 and TRBJ2-1; tentatively, D is TRBD2 (7 bases). TRBJ2-7 matches the DNA end more closely, so the J call is doubtful. Germline V gives CDR1 DFQATT, CDR2 SNEGSKA (reference sequence). The CDR3 loop spans 13 amino acids. The CDR3 DNA sequence: TGCAGTGCTACGAGGGGGGGTTGGAATGAGCAGTACTTC. It is translated as CSATRGGWNEQYF.

In its sample, this clonotype was seen many times. The chain couples TRBV18 to TRBJ2-7; weak D call: TRBD1 (5 bases). The germline gives CDR1 KGHSH, CDR2 LQKENI. The V and J ends lost 3 bases and 1 base respectively, with 13 bases between them. The CDR3 has 15 amino acids. CDR3: CASSPNAGSSYEQYF. As DNA, the CDR3 is TGTGCCAGCTCACCTAACGCAGGGTCATCCTACGAGCAGTACTTC.

The V call is TRBV7-8, the J call TRBJ2-3, with TRBD2 matching 9 bases. The J segment lost 2 bases and the V segment lost 2 bases, leaving 8 bases of the junction unmatched. The CDR3 runs to 17 residues. The germline CDR1 and CDR2 sequences are SGHVS and FQNEAQ. The CDR3 bases are TGTGCCAGCAGCTTATGGCGGGAGGGCCAGAACACAGATACGCAGTATTTT. This sequence encodes CASSLWREGQNTDTQYF. Full variable domain (rest looked up from reference TRBV7-8 and TRBJ2-3): GAGVSQSPRYKVAKRGQDVALRCDPISGHVSLFWYQQALGQGPEFLTYFQNEAQLDKSGLPSDRFFAERPEGSVSTLKIQRTQQEDSAVYLCASSLWREGQNTDTQYFGPGTRLTVL.

This clonotype was detected ten times or more. V usage is TRBV27 and J usage is TRBJ1-2, with unresolved D. Germline V CDR1 and CDR2: MNHEY, SMNVEV (reference sequence). V lost 7 bases and J lost 0, with 12 bases in between. The CDR3 is 14 residues long. DNA of the CDR3: TGTGCCAGCAAGGCGGGAGGCGCTAACTATGGCTACACCTTC. Its protein product is CASKAGGANYGYTF.

The J gene is TRBJ1-1, the V gene TRBV2; D may be TRBD1 (6 bases). Germline lookup yields CDR1 SNHLY and CDR2 FYNNEI. This CDR3 comprises 14 residues. V lost 6 bases and J lost 2, with 13 bases in between. CDR3 residues: CASRLEGGNTEAFF. Here the CDR3 DNA reads TGTGCCAGCAGGCTTGAGGGGGGAAACACTGAAGCTTTCTTT.

This clonotype was seen at least ten times. This chain's CDR3 is CASSQRHGSQPQHF. The CDR3 nucleotides read TGCGCCAGCAGCCAGAGACATGGGAGTCAGCCCCAGCATTTT. J is TRBJ1-5 and V is TRBV4-1; D uncertain. V was shortened by 3 bases and J by 6 bases, with 12 bases between the two germline ends. This CDR3 has 14 residues. Germline V gene sequence: CDR1 MGHRA, CDR2 YSYEKL.

The CDR3 bases are TGTGCCAGCAGATCACCGGGACTAGCGGACTCCTACAATGAGCAGTTCTTC. Translated: CASRSPGLADSYNEQFF. V gene TRBV7-9 combines with J gene TRBJ2-1; 11 bases match TRBD2. Trimming cost V 6 bases and J 0 bases; bases outside gene matches: 7. The CDR3 is 17 amino acids. Germline lookup yields CDR1 SEHNR and CDR2 FQNEAQ (reference sequence).

The J gene is TRBJ2-1, the V gene TRBV15, with unresolved D. V was trimmed by 0 bases and J by 4 bases, leaving 10 bases between them. Germline V gene sequence: CDR1 LNHNV, CDR2 YYDKDF (reference sequence). This CDR3 has 15 residues. DNA of the CDR3: TGTGCCACCAGCAGAGATCGGGCGGTATACAATGAGCAGTTCTTC. Translation: CATSRDRAVYNEQFF. Filled out from reference TRBV15 and TRBJ2-1, the complete variable domain reads DAMVIQNPRYQVTQFGKPVTLSCSQTLNHNVMYWYQQKSSQAPKLLFHYYDKDFNNEADTPDNFQSRRPNTSFCFLDIRSPGLGDTAMYLCATSRDRAVYNEQFFGPGTRLTVL.

Ten or more counts support this clonotype. The chain employs TRBV12-3 or TRBV12-4 and TRBJ1-1; tentatively, D is TRBD1 (5 bases). There are 14 residues in the CDR3. V was pared by 2 bases and J by 1 base, with 8 bases between. The CDR3 sequence is CASSLTDRNTEAFF. The CDR3 DNA is TGTGCCAGCAGTTTAACCGACAGGAACACTGAAGCTTTCTTT.

This chain uses TRBV6-2 or TRBV6-3 with TRBJ2-7; D might be TRBD1 (6 bases). From germline, CDR1 is MNHEY and CDR2 SVGEGT. Deletions cut 6 bases from V and 6 bases from J, with 24 bases between. The CDR3 has 16 amino acids. The CDR3 coding sequence is TGTGCCAGCAGGGACTCCCCGGGACAACGTTCGTCCGAGCAGTACTTC. The encoded protein is CASRDSPGQRSSEQYF.

This clonotype appeared a few times. The chain joins TRBV6-5 to TRBJ2-5; D remains unclear. V dropped 0 bases and J dropped 0 bases, with 5 bases sitting between them. The CDR3 is made up of 14 amino acids. Germline V gene data show CDR1 as MNHEY and CDR2 as SVGAGI. CDR3 nucleotide sequence: TGTGCCAGCAGTTACTCATGGGACCAAGAGACCCAGTACTTC. It encodes CASSYSWDQETQYF.

The chain uses TRBV2 and TRBJ1-4; D gene uncertain. Trimming took off 5 bases at V and 7 bases at J, with 14 bases between the two ends. CDR1 is SNHLY and CDR2 is FYNNEI in the germline V gene. This CDR3 contains 14 residues. The CDR3 DNA follows: TGTGCCAGCAGTATGATCCGGCCCCCTGAAAAACTGTTTTTT. Translating it yields CASSMIRPPEKLFF.

This clonotype was counted only a few times. V is TRBV12-3 or TRBV12-4 and J is TRBJ2-3; TRBD2 might be the D (6 bases). This CDR3 spans 16 amino acids. Trimming stripped 3 bases from V and 9 bases from J, with 22 bases between. The CDR3 DNA sequence: TGTGCCAGCAGTTTCTTTCGCGGGGACCCACGGGACACGCAGTATTTT. Its translation: CASSFFRGDPRDTQYF.

The chain employs TRBV19 and TRBJ2-7, with D possibly matching TRBD1 (6 bases). Germline lookup yields CDR1 LNHDA and CDR2 SQIVND (reference sequence). The V end was cut by 6 bases, the J end by 1 base, with 13 bases between. CDR3 length: 14 amino acids. The DNA of the CDR3 is TGTGCCAGTAGCCCCAGCACAGGGTCCTACGAGCAGTACTTC. Encoded protein: CASSPSTGSYEQYF.

This clonotype came up many times. The gene calls are TRBV5-1 and TRBJ1-4; TRBD1 agrees at 10 bases. The CDR3 totals 15 residues. J gave up 4 bases and V 4 bases, and 4 bases lay outside the gene matches. Germline CDR1 reads SGHRS; CDR2 reads YFSETQ. The CDR3 protein is CASSPRTGGNEKLFF. DNA for the CDR3: TGCGCCAGCAGCCCGCGGACAGGGGGTAATGAAAAACTGTTTTTT. The full variable domain, completed using reference TRBV5-1 and TRBJ1-4, is KAGVTQTPRYLIKTRGQQVTLSCSPISGHRSVSWYQQTPGQGLQFLFEYFSETQRNKGNFPGRFSGRQFSNSRSEMNVSTLELGDSALYLCASSPRTGGNEKLFFGSGTQLSVL.

This clonotype was seen at least ten times. This rearrangement joins TRBV24-1 to TRBJ2-1; TRBD2 might be the D (5 bases). CDR3 length equals 14 residues. Germline assignment: CDR1 KGHDR and CDR2 SFDVKD. V was pared by 6 bases and J by 1 base, with 9 bases between. The CDR3 sequence: CATSKDSSYNEQFF. DNA for the CDR3: TGTGCCACCAGTAAGGACTCGTCCTACAATGAGCAGTTCTTC.

This clonotype was observed at least ten times. This chain joins TRBV20-1 and TRBJ2-3; TRBD1 or TRBD2 may be the D gene (6 bases each). The CDR3 is 13 residues long. Germline V lookup: CDR1 DFQATT, CDR2 SNEGSKA (reference sequence). Trimming shortened V by 5 bases and J by 1 base, and 10 bases separated the two germline ends. This chain's CDR3 is CSAGRGGTDTQYF. The CDR3 DNA follows: TGCAGTGCTGGAAGGGGGGGCACAGATACGCAGTATTTT.

There are many counts of this clonotype. This chain uses TRBV20-1 with TRBJ1-1; the D is unclear. Germline loops: CDR1 DFQATT, CDR2 SNEGSKA (reference sequence). The CDR3 consists of 13 residues. V shed 2 bases and J shed 4 bases, with 11 bases lying between them. The CDR3 sequence is CSARSSGSTEAFF. DNA for the CDR3: TGCAGTGCTAGAAGTTCGGGGTCCACTGAAGCTTTCTTT.